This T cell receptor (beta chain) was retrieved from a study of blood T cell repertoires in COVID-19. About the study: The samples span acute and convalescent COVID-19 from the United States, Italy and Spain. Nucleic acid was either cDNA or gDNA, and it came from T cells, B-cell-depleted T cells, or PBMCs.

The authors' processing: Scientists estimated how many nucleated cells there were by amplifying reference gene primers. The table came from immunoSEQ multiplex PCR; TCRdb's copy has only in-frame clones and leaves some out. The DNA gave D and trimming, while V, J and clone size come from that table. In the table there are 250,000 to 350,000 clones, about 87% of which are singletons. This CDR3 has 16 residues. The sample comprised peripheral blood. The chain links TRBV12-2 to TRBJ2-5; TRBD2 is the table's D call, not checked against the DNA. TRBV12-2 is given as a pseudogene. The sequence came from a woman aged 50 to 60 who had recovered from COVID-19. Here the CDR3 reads CASRLAQEGGEETQYF. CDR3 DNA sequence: TGTGCAAGTCGCTTAGCCCAAGAGGGCGGCGAAGAGACCCAGTACTTC.